The 29 T cell receptor beta chains given below trace back to one sample, sequenced in a study of radiotherapy plus CTLA-4 blockade in lung cancer. The method was immunoSEQ multiplex PCR; TCRdb's version includes in-frame clones alone and lacks a portion of them. Found here are nearly 95,000 clones, around 80% of them singletons; the top ten hold about 23%. Material: peripheral blood, obtained from a patient treated with radiotherapy plus ipilimumab. All receptors come from a human donor with non-small cell lung cancer that progressed on radiotherapy plus ipilimumab.

The chain combines TRBV25-1 with TRBJ1-5; 9 bases align to TRBD1. This CDR3 is built from 14 residues. The J segment lost 0 bases and the V segment lost 6 bases, leaving 0 bases of the junction unmatched. The germline gives CDR1 MGHDK, CDR2 SYGVNS. The CDR3 loop is CASRTGGSNQPQHF. The CDR3 coding sequence is TGTGCCAGCAGGACAGGGGGTAGCAATCAGCCCCAGCATTTT. Filled out from reference TRBV25-1 and TRBJ1-5, the complete variable domain reads EADIYQTPRYLVIGTGKKITLECSQTMGHDKMYWYQQDPGMELHLIHYSYGVNSTEKGDLSSESTVSRIRTEHFPLTLESARPSHTSQYLCASRTGGSNQPQHFGDGTRLSIL.

V is TRBV2 and J is TRBJ2-7; the D is unclear. The V gene's germline CDR1 is SNHLY and CDR2 FYNNEI. The CDR3 contains 12 residues. The ends were cut back, 6 bases at V and 5 bases at J, with 11 bases in the middle. The CDR3 is CASRTVSHEQYV. Here the CDR3 DNA reads TGTGCCAGCAGGACGGTGTCTCACGAGCAGTACGTC.

This sequence joins TRBV6-1 and TRBJ2-2, with D tentatively TRBD1 (5 bases). Germline V CDR1 and CDR2: MNHNS, SASEGT. Trimming stripped 6 bases from V and 3 bases from J, with 11 bases between. The CDR3 sequence is 14 residues long. The CDR3 loop reads CASSRTSYTGELFF. The CDR3 region has the DNA TGTGCCAGCAGCCGGACAAGCTACACCGGGGAGCTGTTTTTT.

This clone was found a few times. This chain links TRBV4-1 with TRBJ2-7, with 10 nucleotides matching TRBD2. V was clipped by 2 bases and J by 2 bases; unmatched bases: 6. Germline-derived CDR1 and CDR2 are MGHRA and YSYEKL. This CDR3 is 16 amino acids long. In DNA form, the CDR3 reads TGCGCCAGCAGCCAAAACCCTAGCGGGAGCCCCTACGAGCAGTACTTC. Amino acid sequence: CASSQNPSGSPYEQYF.

This clone came up a few times. The V gene is TRBV4-1, the J gene TRBJ2-7, with D possibly TRBD1 on 6 matching bases. This CDR3 has 13 residues. With 4 bases removed from V and 4 bases from J, the gap between germline ends came to 11 bases. The germline gives CDR1 MGHRA, CDR2 YSYEKL. The CDR3 spells CASSLKQGYEQYV. The CDR3 DNA is TGCGCCAGCAGCCTAAAACAGGGTTACGAGCAGTACGTC.

The rearrangement uses TRBV7-9 and TRBJ2-3, with 9 bases lining up with TRBD1. Germline values: CDR1 SEHNR, CDR2 FQNEAQ (reference sequence). V was pared by 5 bases and J by 5 bases, with 5 bases of the junction left unmatched. The CDR3 consists of 14 residues. DNA for the CDR3: TGTGCCAGCAGCCAGGACAGGGGAATAGATACGCAGTATTTT. This sequence encodes CASSQDRGIDTQYF. The whole variable domain, remainder taken from reference TRBV7-9 and TRBJ2-3, is DTGVSQNPRHKITKRGQNVTFRCDPISEHNRLYWYRQTLGQGPEFLTYFQNEAQLEKSRLLSDRFSAERPKGSFSTLEIQRTEQGDSAMYLCASSQDRGIDTQYFGPGTRLTVL.

The rearrangement joins TRBV19 to TRBJ1-5; 9 nucleotides match TRBD1. The germline V gene has CDR1 LNHDA and CDR2 SQIVND (reference sequence). V lost 7 bases, J lost 3 bases, and 16 bases stayed unmatched. The CDR3 consists of 18 residues. The CDR3 region is CASTRTGDPQLPNQPQHF. CDR3 DNA: TGTGCCAGTACCAGGACAGGGGATCCTCAACTACCCAATCAGCCCCAGCATTTT. The complete variable domain, with remaining parts taken from reference TRBV19 and TRBJ1-5, reads DGGITQSPKYLFRKEGQNVTLSCEQNLNHDAMYWYRQDPGQGLRLIYYSQIVNDFQKGDIAEGYSVSREKKESFPLTVTSAQKNPTAFYLCASTRTGDPQLPNQPQHFGDGTRLSIL.

The CDR3 DNA follows: TGCGCCAGCAGCTTGGAGATGAGTCTTGAAGCTTTCTTT. Protein product: CASSLEMSLEAFF. The rearrangement joins TRBV5-1 to TRBJ1-1, with D unresolved. Trimming shortened V by 0 bases and J by 7 bases, and 10 bases separated the two germline ends. This CDR3 has 13 amino acids. Looked up from germline, CDR1 is SGHRS and CDR2 is YFSETQ.

V usage is TRBV18 and J usage is TRBJ2-3, with 7 bases lining up with TRBD1. Looked up from germline, CDR1 is KGHSH and CDR2 is LQKENI. The CDR3 is 15 residues long. Trimming removed 2 bases from V and 1 base from J; junction bases left unmatched: 3. The CDR3, as DNA: TGTGCCAGCTCACCAACTACAGGGGGCACAGATACGCAGTATTTT. Encoded protein: CASSPTTGGTDTQYF. The variable domain in full, with the rest retrieved from reference TRBV18 and TRBJ2-3, is NAGVMQNPRHLVRRRGQEARLRCSPMKGHSHVYWYRQLPEEGLKFMVYLQKENIIDESGMPKERFSAEFPKEGPSILRIQQVVRGDSAAYFCASSPTTGGTDTQYFGPGTRLTVL.

The rearrangement joins TRBV5-1 to TRBJ2-5; TRBD2 matches 8 bases. CDR1 and CDR2 (germline): SGHRS, YFSETQ. J gave up 5 bases and V 3 bases, and 9 bases lay outside the gene matches. This CDR3 comprises 15 residues. The CDR3 loop reads CASSSSGLESETQYF. The DNA of the CDR3 is TGCGCCAGCAGCTCGTCGGGACTAGAGTCGGAGACCCAGTACTTC.

The genes are TRBV6-1 and TRBJ1-2, with TRBD1 matching over 7 bases. V lost 7 bases to trimming and J lost 6 bases; unmatched junction nucleotides: 14. CDR1 and CDR2 (germline): MNHNS, SASEGT. There are 15 residues in the CDR3. The DNA for the CDR3 is TGTGCCAGCACGGGACAGACCCTAGGTTGGCATGGCTACACCTTC. The encoded protein is CASTGQTLGWHGYTF.

This chain links TRBV6-4 with TRBJ2-3; 10 bases agree with TRBD2. The CDR3 consists of 17 residues. Unmatched junction bases numbered 13, after V lost 6 bases and J lost 4 bases. Germline lookup yields CDR1 MRHNA and CDR2 SNTAGT. The CDR3: CASSVEGTSEPSDTQYF. DNA for the CDR3: TGTGCCAGCAGCGTCGAGGGGACTAGCGAACCCTCAGATACGCAGTATTTT.

CDR3 protein: CASSLSTGRDYGYTF. CDR3 DNA: TGTGCCAGCAGTTTATCCACGGGCAGGGACTATGGCTACACCTTC. The chain has TRBV28 and TRBJ1-2; TRBD1 might be the D (5 bases). Germline V gene lookup returns CDR1 MDHEN and CDR2 SYDVKM. The CDR3 has 15 amino acids. The V end lost 1 base, the J end lost 3 bases, and 12 bases lay between the germline ends.

The chain joins TRBV7-7 to TRBJ2-7, with TRBD1 identical over 9 bases. CDR1 and CDR2 (germline): SSHAT, FNYEAQ (reference sequence). The length of the CDR3 is 17 residues. CDR3 nucleotides: TGTGCTAGCAGCTTTAGGGACAGGGCCCCTCCACTGGCCGAGCAGTACGTC. It encodes CASSFRDRAPPLAEQYV.

This sequence joins TRBV7-2 and TRBJ1-4; 12 nucleotides match TRBD1. The CDR3 sequence is 16 residues long. V shed 4 bases, J shed 8 bases, and the junction held 8 bases outside the gene matches. CDR1 is SGHTA and CDR2 is FQGNSA in the germline V gene. The CDR3 DNA reads as TGTGCCAGCAGCTCCAGCTCGGGGACAGGGGGCGAAAAACTGTTTTTT. Translating it yields CASSSSSGTGGEKLFF.

This chain connects TRBV9 to TRBJ2-1, with TRBD2 matching over 12 bases. The J segment lost 12 bases and the V segment lost 4 bases, leaving 8 bases of the junction unmatched. The germline V gene encodes CDR1 SGDLS and CDR2 YYNGEE. The CDR3 is 14 residues long. In DNA, the CDR3 is TGTGCCAGCAGCCGAGGACTAGCGGGACCGCGGCAGTTCTTC. Translating gives CASSRGLAGPRQFF.

This rearrangement joins TRBV6-4 to TRBJ2-1, with 7 nucleotides matching TRBD1. The germline gives CDR1 MRHNA, CDR2 SNTAGT. The CDR3 consists of 15 residues. Trimming cost V 6 bases and J 0 bases; bases outside gene matches: 5. The CDR3 loop is CASSQDRNSYNEQFF. CDR3 in DNA: TGTGCCAGCAGCCAGGACAGGAACTCCTACAATGAGCAGTTCTTC.

The J gene is TRBJ2-3, the V gene TRBV14; D not resolved. The V end lost 1 base, the J end lost 2 bases, and 7 bases lay between the germline ends. CDR3 length: 14 amino acids. Looked up from germline, CDR1 is SGHDN and CDR2 is FVKESK. CDR3 in DNA: TGTGCCAGCAGCCAAGGACTGAACACAGATACGCAGTATTTT. Its translation: CASSQGLNTDTQYF.

The chain joins TRBV7-8 to TRBJ2-3; D is undetermined. CDR3 length equals 14 residues. The V end was cut by 1 base, the J end by 4 bases, with 9 bases between. CDR1 SGHVS and CDR2 FQNEAQ come from the germline V gene. In nucleotides, the CDR3 is TGTGCCAGCAGCTTAGTTTACGGGTCAGATACGCAGTATTTT. Protein product: CASSLVYGSDTQYF. Looking up the rest from reference TRBV7-8 and TRBJ2-3 gives the full variable domain: GAGVSQSPRYKVAKRGQDVALRCDPISGHVSLFWYQQALGQGPEFLTYFQNEAQLDKSGLPSDRFFAERPEGSVSTLKIQRTQQEDSAVYLCASSLVYGSDTQYFGPGTRLTVL.

A few counts support this clone. The V gene is TRBV11-2, the J gene TRBJ2-7, with TRBD2 matching 9 bases. This CDR3 has 15 residues. Losses at the gene ends were 1 base for V and 5 bases for J; bases not matched to a gene: 6. Germline-derived CDR1 and CDR2 are SGHAT and FQNNGV. CDR3 DNA: TGTGCCAGCAGCTTAGGGCGGGAGGGCCCCCACGAGCAGTACGTC. This translates into CASSLGREGPHEQYV.

The rearrangement uses TRBV2 and TRBJ2-5; D not certain. Germline V gene lookup returns CDR1 SNHLY and CDR2 FYNNEI. With 6 bases removed from V and 4 bases from J, the gap between germline ends came to 6 bases. This CDR3 comprises 11 residues. As DNA, the CDR3 is TGTGCCAGCAGACTTCGAGAGACCCAGTACTTC. Its protein is CASRLRETQYF.

The genes are TRBV9 and TRBJ1-1, with D unclear. Germline V gives CDR1 SGDLS, CDR2 YYNGEE. The CDR3 loop spans 13 amino acids. Trimming left V 1 base short and J 3 bases short, with 7 bases between. The CDR3 protein is CASSVLDDTEAFF. The CDR3 nucleotides read TGTGCCAGCAGCGTATTAGATGACACTGAAGCTTTCTTT. Together with reference TRBV9 and TRBJ1-1, the CDR3 gives the full variable domain: DSGVTQTPKHLITATGQRVTLRCSPRSGDLSVYWYQQSLDQGLQFLIQYYNGEERAKGNILERFSAQQFPDLHSELNLSSLELGDSALYFCASSVLDDTEAFFGQGTRLTVV.

This clone showed up just once. The J gene is TRBJ2-2, the V gene TRBV2; TRBD2 is a possible D gene (6 bases). The CDR3 loop spans 14 amino acids. V was clipped by 4 bases and J by 6 bases, with 12 bases between them. The germline CDR1 and CDR2 sequences are SNHLY and FYNNEI. The CDR3 sequence: CASSATRSAGELFF. Written as DNA, the CDR3 is TGTGCCAGCAGTGCGACTAGATCCGCCGGGGAGCTGTTTTTT.

The chain uses TRBV11-2 and TRBJ1-3; 7 nucleotides align to TRBD1. There are 14 residues in the CDR3. Per germline, CDR1 SGHAT and CDR2 FQNNGV. V gave up 3 bases and J gave up 2 bases; unmatched junction bases: 1. The CDR3 loop is CASSLGQPGNTIYF. The CDR3 DNA reads as TGTGCCAGCAGCTTGGGACAGCCTGGAAACACCATATATTTT.

The V and J genes are TRBV28 and TRBJ2-7; 9 nucleotides agree with TRBD1. CDR3 size: 15 residues. Germline-derived CDR1 and CDR2 are MDHEN and SYDVKM. V lost 2 bases and J lost 6; bases outside the gene matches: 8. Here the CDR3 reads CASSLVGTGRREQYF. CDR3 DNA: TGTGCCAGCAGTTTAGTAGGGACAGGGCGACGCGAGCAGTACTTC.

This chain joins TRBV11-1 and TRBJ2-7, with D perhaps matching TRBD1 (5 bases). CDR3 length: 13 amino acids. From germline, CDR1 is SGHAT and CDR2 FQDESV (reference sequence). V shed 1 base and J shed 4 bases, with 8 bases lying between them. In DNA form, the CDR3 reads TGTGCCAGCAGCTTAGTGCAGGGTTACGAGCAGTACTTC. Translated: CASSLVQGYEQYF.

The table lists this clone with a few counts. The chain combines TRBV6-5 with TRBJ1-1; D possibly corresponds to TRBD1 (6 bases). Germline assignment: CDR1 MNHEY and CDR2 SVGAGI. The CDR3 has 14 residues. V lost 10 bases and J 5 bases, leaving 20 bases between the germline ends. The CDR3: CATQQGAAWTEAFF. The CDR3 region has the DNA TGTGCCACACAACAGGGAGCGGCGTGGACTGAAGCTTTCTTT.

The CDR3, as DNA: TGTGCCAGCAGCACGGGACTAGCGGGAGACAATGAGCAGTTCTTC. It is translated as CASSTGLAGDNEQFF. V usage is TRBV5-4 and J usage is TRBJ2-1, with TRBD2 identical over 14 bases. The CDR3 has 15 amino acids. From germline, CDR1 is SGHNT and CDR2 YYREEE (reference sequence). Losses at the gene ends were 4 bases for V and 5 bases for J; bases not matched to a gene: 2.

The rearrangement uses TRBV7-6 and TRBJ1-4; 8 positions agree with TRBD1. The germline V gene encodes CDR1 SGHVS and CDR2 FNYEAQ. V lost 1 base, J lost 0 bases, and 7 bases stayed unmatched. This CDR3 region has 18 residues. DNA for the CDR3: TGTGCCAGCAGCTTAGATGTCAGGGGGCCTTCAACTAATGAAAAACTGTTTTTT. It is translated as CASSLDVRGPSTNEKLFF.